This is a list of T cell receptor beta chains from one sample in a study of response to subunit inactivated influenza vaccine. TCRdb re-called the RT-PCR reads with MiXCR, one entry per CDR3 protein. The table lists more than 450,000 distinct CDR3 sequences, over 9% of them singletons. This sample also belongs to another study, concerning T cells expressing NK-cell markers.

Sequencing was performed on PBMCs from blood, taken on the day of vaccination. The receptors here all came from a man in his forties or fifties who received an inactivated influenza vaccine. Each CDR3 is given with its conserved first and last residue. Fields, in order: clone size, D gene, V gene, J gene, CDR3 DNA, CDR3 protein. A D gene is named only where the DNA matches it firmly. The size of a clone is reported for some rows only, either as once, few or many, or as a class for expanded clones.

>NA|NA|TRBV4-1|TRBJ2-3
TGCGCCAGCAGCCACCAGACAGCCACAGATACGCAGTATTTT
CASSHQTATDTQYF
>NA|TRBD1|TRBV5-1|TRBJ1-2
TGCGCCAGCAGCCAATCGACAGGGTTCGGGGTTCAGGACTATGGCTACACCTTC
CASSQSTGFGVQDYGYTF
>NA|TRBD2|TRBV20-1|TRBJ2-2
TGCAGTGCTCACCTCACTAGCGGGATGAGGACCGGGGAGCTGTTTTTT
CSAHLTSGMRTGELFF
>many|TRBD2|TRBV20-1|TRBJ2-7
TGCAGTGCTAGGCTAGCGGGTGGAACCTACGAGCAGTACTTC
CSARLAGGTYEQYF
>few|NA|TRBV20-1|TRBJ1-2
TGCAGTGCTAGAGTCCAGCCCGATGGCTACACCTTC
CSARVQPDGYTF
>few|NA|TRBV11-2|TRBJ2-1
TGTGCCAGCAGACCTCTCCGACGCCGAAACAATGAGCAGTTCTTC
CASRPLRRRNNEQFF
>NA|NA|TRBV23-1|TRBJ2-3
TGCGCCAGCAGTCAAAGTGGGATCAGCACAGATACGCAGTATTTT
CASSQSGISTDTQYF
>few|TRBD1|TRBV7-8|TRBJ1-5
TGTGCCAGCAGCTTGGGGGGGACAGTTAGCAATCAGCCCCAGCATTTT
CASSLGGTVSNQPQHF
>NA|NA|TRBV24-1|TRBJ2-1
TGTGCCACCAGTGATGTGGGCGAAGAGCAGTTCTTC
CATSDVGEEQFF
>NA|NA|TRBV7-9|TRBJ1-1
TGTGCCAGCAGCCCCCTTGGGGGGGCTGAGACTGAAGCTTTCTTT
CASSPLGGAETEAFF
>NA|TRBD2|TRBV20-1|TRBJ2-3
TGCAGTGCTCCTAGCAGTAGCGGGAGGGGAAGCACAGATACGCAGTATTTT
CSAPSSSGRGSTDTQYF